The sequence of this T cell receptor (beta chain) was determined in a study of CD8 T cells in Susac syndrome. Study outcomes and limitations: In its TCR sequencing and HLA analysis, the study acknowledged that the number of individuals was relatively small.

With random hexamers, reverse transcription was performed on roughly 0.5 to 1 ug of RNA. Amplification of TCR beta CDR3 was carried out by immunoSEQ multiplex PCR, which covered 54 Vbeta and 13 Jbeta segments. MiXCR was run by TCRdb on the immunoSEQ multiplex PCR reads, yielding one entry per CDR3 protein. The table has roughly 120,000 distinct CDR3 sequences, around 94% seen once. This CDR3 region has 15 residues. V lost 4 bases to trimming and J lost 4 bases; unmatched junction nucleotides: 10. CDR1 and CDR2 (germline): SGHDT, YYEEEE. This clonotype was observed once. Its matching antigen is unknown. TCR beta sequencing was performed on blood CD8+ and CD4+ T cells. TEMRA cells were enriched by FACS, and CD4+ and CD8+ T cells were negatively isolated.

This chain connects TRBV5-6 to TRBJ1-1; 7 nucleotides match TRBD1. The TCR comes from a human donor in good health. The specimen was CD4+ T cells from PBMCs. The CDR3 sequence: CASSIYDRVSTEAFF. As DNA, the CDR3 is TGTGCCAGCAGCATTTACGACAGGGTCAGCACTGAAGCTTTCTTT.